These 5 T cell receptor beta chains originate from one sample sequenced in a study of blood T cells in healthy people across ages. A second PCR, run for about 7 to 11 cycles, used a sample-barcoded 5' primer plus a J-beta primer mix. TCRdb processed the 5' RACE reads anew with MiXCR; each CDR3 protein has one entry. The table lists about 1.6 million distinct CDR3 sequences, 30% to 40% of them singletons. Material for sequencing was blood. The receptors were gathered from a woman in her 30s in good health.

In its sample, this clonotype was seen once. The rearrangement uses TRBV3-1 and TRBJ2-1, with 7 nucleotides matching TRBD2. The length of the CDR3 is 16 residues. V gave up 5 bases and J gave up 2 bases; unmatched junction bases: 9. Germline values: CDR1 LGHDT, CDR2 YNNKEL (reference sequence). The CDR3 reads CASSAQPSGAYNEQFF. In DNA, the CDR3 is TGTGCCAGCAGCGCCCAACCTAGCGGTGCCTACAATGAGCAGTTCTTC.

Concerning this clonotype itself: Compared with germline, one end of the junction differs, possibly owing to a read error. V usage is TRBV3-1 and J usage is TRBJ2-1; D may be TRBD1 (6 bases). The germline V gene encodes CDR1 LGHDT and CDR2 YNNKEL (reference sequence). The CDR3 is made up of 16 amino acids. Here the CDR3 reads CASSQDLGQIYNVQFF. As DNA, the CDR3 is TGTGCCAGCAGCCAAGATCTTGGACAGATCTACAATGTGCAGTTCTTC.

The rearrangement links TRBV30 to TRBJ2-7, with a possible D match to TRBD2 (5 bases). Germline lookup yields CDR1 GTSNPN and CDR2 SVGIG (reference sequence). CDR3 length equals 13 residues. V lost 1 base to trimming and J lost 6 bases, with 13 bases between them. DNA of the CDR3: TGTGCCTGGAGTGCAAATCAGGCGGGCGAGCAGTACTTC. This sequence encodes CAWSANQAGEQYF.

The chain joins TRBV6-6 to TRBJ2-5; 10 bases line up with TRBD2. The CDR3 contains 16 residues. Germline CDR1 MNHNY, CDR2 SVGAGI (reference sequence). V lost 11 bases to trimming and J lost 4 bases; unmatched junction nucleotides: 16. Here the CDR3 reads CAGTTGTSEWGETQYF. CDR3 sequence (DNA): TGTGCCGGCACTACGGGGACTAGCGAATGGGGAGAGACCCAGTACTTC.

The chain carries TRBV20-1 and TRBJ2-3, with TRBD2 identical over 13 bases. V was pared by 6 bases and J by 6 bases, with 12 bases of the junction left unmatched. This CDR3 is 16 amino acids long. CDR1 and CDR2 (germline): DFQATT, SNEGSKA (reference sequence). The CDR3 nucleotides read TGCAGTGCCCCCCGGACTAGCGGGGGCTGGAGGGATACGCAGTATTTT. Protein product: CSAPRTSGGWRDTQYF.